The present entry profiles one T cell receptor (beta chain) with its context. As yet, its antigen is unknown. This sample stems from a study of beta chain features in type 1 diabetes. General observations from the study: Shortening that was moderate but significant affected the TCRB CDR3s of Type 1 diabetes patients in all four CD4+ subsets. Naive, central memory and regulatory TCRB repertoires appeared more similar among patients than healthy donors.

Isolated RNA was reverse transcribed in full, so expressed TCRB transcripts were sequenced. Assay: immunoSEQ multiplex PCR; the TCRdb copy retains only in-frame clones and omits some. The sample has some 44,000 clones, approximately 70% seen once; the top ten hold approximately 2.3%. This receptor was taken from a woman under 30 with type 1 diabetes. Input material: Tregs from blood.

The CDR3 DNA is TGCGCCAGCAGCTTGCGGCGGGAGGCCCACGAGCAGTACTTC. Encoded protein: CASSLRREAHEQYF. The chain combines TRBV5-1 with TRBJ2-7; 8 bases match TRBD2. The germline V gene has CDR1 SGHRS and CDR2 YFSETQ. CDR3 size: 14 residues. The V and J ends lost 1 base and 5 bases, in that order; junction bases with no gene match: 5.